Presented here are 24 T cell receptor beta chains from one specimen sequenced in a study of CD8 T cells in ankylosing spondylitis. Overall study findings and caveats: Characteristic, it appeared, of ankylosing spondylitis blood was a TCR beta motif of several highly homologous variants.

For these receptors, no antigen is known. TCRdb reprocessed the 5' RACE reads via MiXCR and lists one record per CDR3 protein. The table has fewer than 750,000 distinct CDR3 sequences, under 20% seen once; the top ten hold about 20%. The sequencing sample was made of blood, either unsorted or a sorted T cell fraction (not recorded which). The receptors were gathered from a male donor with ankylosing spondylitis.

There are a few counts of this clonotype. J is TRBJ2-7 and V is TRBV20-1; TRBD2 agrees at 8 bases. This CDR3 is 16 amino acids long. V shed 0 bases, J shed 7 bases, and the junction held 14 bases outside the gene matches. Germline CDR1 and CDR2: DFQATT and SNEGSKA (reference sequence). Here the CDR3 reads CSARDTLAVVSLEQYF. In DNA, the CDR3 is TGCAGTGCTAGAGACACACTAGCGGTAGTCTCCTTGGAGCAGTACTTC.

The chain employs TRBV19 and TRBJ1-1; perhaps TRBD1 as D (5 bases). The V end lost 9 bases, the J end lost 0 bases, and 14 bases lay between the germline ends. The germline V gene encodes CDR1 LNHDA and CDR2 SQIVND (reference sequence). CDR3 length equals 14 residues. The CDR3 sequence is CASTPGTMNTEAFF. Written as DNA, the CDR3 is TGTGCCAGCACTCCAGGGACTATGAACACTGAAGCTTTCTTT.

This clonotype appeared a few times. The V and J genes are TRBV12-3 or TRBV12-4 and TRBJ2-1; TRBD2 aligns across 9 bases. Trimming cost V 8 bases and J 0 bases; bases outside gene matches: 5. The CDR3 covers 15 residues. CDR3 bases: TGTGCCAGCGGAGCGGGAGGAAGCTCCTACAATGAGCAGTTCTTC. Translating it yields CASGAGGSSYNEQFF.

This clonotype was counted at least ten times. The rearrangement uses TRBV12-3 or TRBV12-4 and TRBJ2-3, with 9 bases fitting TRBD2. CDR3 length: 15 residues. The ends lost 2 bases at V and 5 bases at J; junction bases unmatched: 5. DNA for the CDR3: TGTGCCAGCAGTTTATGGTTAGCGGGGGAAGATACGCAGTATTTT. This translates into CASSLWLAGEDTQYF.

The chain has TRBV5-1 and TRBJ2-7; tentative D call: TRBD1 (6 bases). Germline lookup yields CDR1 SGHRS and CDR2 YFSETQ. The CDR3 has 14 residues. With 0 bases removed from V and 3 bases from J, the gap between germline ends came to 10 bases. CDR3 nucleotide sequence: TGCGCCAGCAGCTTGGGGAAAGGGGGCTACGAGCAGTACTTC. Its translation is CASSLGKGGYEQYF.

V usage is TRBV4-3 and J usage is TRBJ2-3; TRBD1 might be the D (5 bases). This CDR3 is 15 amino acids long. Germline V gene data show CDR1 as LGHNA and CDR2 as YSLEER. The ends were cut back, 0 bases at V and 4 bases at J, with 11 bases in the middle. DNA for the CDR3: TGCGCCAGCAGCCAAGATCGGCAGGGCCCAGATACGCAGTATTTT. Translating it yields CASSQDRQGPDTQYF.

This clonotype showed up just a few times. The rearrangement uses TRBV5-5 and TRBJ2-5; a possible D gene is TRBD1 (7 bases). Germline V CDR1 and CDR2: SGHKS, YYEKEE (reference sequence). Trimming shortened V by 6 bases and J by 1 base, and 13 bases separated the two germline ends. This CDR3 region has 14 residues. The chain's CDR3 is CASTLRGAQETQYF. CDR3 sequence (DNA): TGTGCCAGCACCCTCAGGGGGGCCCAAGAGACCCAGTACTTC.

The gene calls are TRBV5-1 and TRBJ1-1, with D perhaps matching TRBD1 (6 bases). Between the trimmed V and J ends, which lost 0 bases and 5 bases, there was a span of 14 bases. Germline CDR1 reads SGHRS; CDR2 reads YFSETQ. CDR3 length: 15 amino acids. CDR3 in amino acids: CASSLEGGLRTEAFF. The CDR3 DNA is TGCGCCAGCAGCTTGGAAGGGGGACTACGTACTGAAGCTTTCTTT.

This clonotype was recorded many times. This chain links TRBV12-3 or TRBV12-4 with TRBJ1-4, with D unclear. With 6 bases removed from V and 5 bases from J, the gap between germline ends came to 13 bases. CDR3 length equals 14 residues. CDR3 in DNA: TGTGCCAGCAGCTTGCCGGGAAAAAATGAAAAACTGTTTTTT. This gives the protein CASSLPGKNEKLFF.

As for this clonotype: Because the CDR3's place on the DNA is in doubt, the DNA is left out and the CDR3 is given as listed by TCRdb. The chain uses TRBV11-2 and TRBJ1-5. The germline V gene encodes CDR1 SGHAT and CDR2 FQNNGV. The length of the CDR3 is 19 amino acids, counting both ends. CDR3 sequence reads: CASSTPEGRDFRGNQPQHF.

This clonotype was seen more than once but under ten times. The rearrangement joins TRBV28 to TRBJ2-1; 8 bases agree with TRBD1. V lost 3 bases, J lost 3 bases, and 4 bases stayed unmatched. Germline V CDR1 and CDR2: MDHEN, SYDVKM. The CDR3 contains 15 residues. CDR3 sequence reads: CASSFRGLLYNEQFF. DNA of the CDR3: TGTGCCAGCAGTTTCAGGGGGCTTCTCTACAATGAGCAGTTCTTC.

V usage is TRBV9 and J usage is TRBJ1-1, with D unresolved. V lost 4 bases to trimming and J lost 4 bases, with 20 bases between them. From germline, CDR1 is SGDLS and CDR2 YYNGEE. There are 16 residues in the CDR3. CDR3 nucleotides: TGTGCCAGCAGCCCCCGCTCAGCGGGGAAGGGCACTGAAGCTTTCTTT. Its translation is CASSPRSAGKGTEAFF.

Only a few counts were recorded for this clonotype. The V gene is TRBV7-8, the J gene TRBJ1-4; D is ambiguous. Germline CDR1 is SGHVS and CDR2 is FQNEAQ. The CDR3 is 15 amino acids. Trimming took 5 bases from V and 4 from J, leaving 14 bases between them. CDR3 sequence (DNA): TGTGCCAGCAGCCCGAGAGGCCAGGTTAATGAAAAACTGTTTTTT. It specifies CASSPRGQVNEKLFF.

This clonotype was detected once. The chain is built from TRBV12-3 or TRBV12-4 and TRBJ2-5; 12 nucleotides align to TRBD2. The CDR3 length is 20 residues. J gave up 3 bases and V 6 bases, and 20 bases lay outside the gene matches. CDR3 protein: CASSQLSTSGRGSLKETQYF. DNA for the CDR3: TGTGCCAGCAGCCAACTATCGACTAGCGGGAGAGGGAGTTTAAAAGAGACCCAGTACTTC.

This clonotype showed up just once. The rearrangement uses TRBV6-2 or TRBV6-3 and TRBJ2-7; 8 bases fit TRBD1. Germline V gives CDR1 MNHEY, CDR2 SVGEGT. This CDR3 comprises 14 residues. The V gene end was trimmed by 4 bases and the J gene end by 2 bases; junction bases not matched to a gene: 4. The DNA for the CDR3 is TGTGCCAGCAGTTGGGGGACAGGTACCTACGAGCAGTACTTC. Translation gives CASSWGTGTYEQYF.

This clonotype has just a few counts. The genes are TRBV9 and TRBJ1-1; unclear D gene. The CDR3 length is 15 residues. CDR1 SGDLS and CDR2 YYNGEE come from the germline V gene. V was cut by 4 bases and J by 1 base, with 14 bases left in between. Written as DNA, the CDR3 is TGTGCCAGCAGCCCCCTGGGAGCCGCGAACACTGAAGCTTTCTTT. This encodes CASSPLGAANTEAFF. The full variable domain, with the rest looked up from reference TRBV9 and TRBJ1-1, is DSGVTQTPKHLITATGQRVTLRCSPRSGDLSVYWYQQSLDQGLQFLIQYYNGEERAKGNILERFSAQQFPDLHSELNLSSLELGDSALYFCASSPLGAANTEAFFGQGTRLTVV.

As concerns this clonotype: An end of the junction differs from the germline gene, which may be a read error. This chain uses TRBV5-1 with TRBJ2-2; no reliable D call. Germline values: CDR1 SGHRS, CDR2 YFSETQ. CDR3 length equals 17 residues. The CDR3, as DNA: TGCGCCAGCAGCTTGGCCTATCTTCGCGGAAACACAGGGGAGCTGTTTTTT. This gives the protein CASSLAYLRGNTGELFF.

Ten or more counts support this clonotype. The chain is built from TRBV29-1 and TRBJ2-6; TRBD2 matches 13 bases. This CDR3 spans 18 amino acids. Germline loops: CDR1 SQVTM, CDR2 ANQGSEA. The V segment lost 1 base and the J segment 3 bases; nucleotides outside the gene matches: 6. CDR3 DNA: TGCAGCGTTGAAGGGACTAGCGGGAGATTTGGTGGGGCCAACGTCCTGACTTTC. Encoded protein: CSVEGTSGRFGGANVLTF.

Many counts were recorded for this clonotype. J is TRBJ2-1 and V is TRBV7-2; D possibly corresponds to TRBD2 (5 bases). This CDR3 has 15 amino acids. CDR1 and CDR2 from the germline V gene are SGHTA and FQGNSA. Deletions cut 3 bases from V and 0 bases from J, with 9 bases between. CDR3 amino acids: CASSLERSSYNEQFF. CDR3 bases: TGTGCCAGCAGCTTGGAGCGGAGCTCCTACAATGAGCAGTTCTTC. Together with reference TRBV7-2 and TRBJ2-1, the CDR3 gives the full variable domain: GAGVSQSPSNKVTEKGKDVELRCDPISGHTALYWYRQSLGQGLEFLIYFQGNSAPDKSGLPSDRFSAERTGGSVSTLTIQRTQQEDSAVYLCASSLERSSYNEQFFGPGTRLTVL.

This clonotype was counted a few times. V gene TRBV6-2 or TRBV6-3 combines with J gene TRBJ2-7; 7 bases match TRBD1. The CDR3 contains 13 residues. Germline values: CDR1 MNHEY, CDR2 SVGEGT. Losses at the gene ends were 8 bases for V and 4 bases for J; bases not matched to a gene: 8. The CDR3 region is CASERDRTYEQYF. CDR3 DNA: TGTGCCAGCGAGAGGGACAGAACATACGAGCAGTACTTC.

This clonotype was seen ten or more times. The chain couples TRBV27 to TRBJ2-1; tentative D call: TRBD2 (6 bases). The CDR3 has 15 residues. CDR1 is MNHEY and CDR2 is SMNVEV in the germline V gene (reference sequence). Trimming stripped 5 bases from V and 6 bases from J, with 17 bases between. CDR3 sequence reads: CASSLKGGPANEQFF. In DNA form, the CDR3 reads TGTGCCAGCAGTCTTAAAGGAGGGCCCGCCAATGAGCAGTTCTTC.

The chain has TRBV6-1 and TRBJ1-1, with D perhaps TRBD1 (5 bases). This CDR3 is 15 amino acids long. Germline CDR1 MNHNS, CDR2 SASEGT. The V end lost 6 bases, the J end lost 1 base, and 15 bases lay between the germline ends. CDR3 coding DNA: TGTGCCAGCAGACGGGACGTCGTAGGGAACACTGAAGCTTTCTTT. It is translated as CASRRDVVGNTEAFF.

CDR3 sequence reads: CASSLGQAYQPQHF. The CDR3 bases are TGTGCCAGCAGCCTCGGACAGGCTTATCAGCCCCAGCATTTT. The J gene is TRBJ1-5, the V gene TRBV7-2; 7 bases align to TRBD1. Unmatched junction bases numbered 6, after V lost 5 bases and J lost 5 bases. Germline V lookup: CDR1 SGHTA, CDR2 FQGNSA. The CDR3 is 14 residues long.

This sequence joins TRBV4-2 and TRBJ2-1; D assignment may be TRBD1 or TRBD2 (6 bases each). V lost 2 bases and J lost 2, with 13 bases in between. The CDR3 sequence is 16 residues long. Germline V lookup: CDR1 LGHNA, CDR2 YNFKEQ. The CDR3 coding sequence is TGTGCCAGCAGCCAAACGACTAGGGGGGCCTACAATGAGCAGTTCTTC. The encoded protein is CASSQTTRGAYNEQFF.